The TCR beta chain under discussion was sequenced for a study of chemoradiotherapy in HPV16-positive cancers. Method: immunoSEQ multiplex PCR; TCRdb's copy keeps in-frame clones and lacks some. The repertoire has fewer than 8,500 clones, 80% to 90% of them found once; the top ten carry more than 7%. Repeated repertoire sampling spanned the course of chemoradiotherapy. Study-wide points: Candidate HPV-specific clones and E7-related TCR motifs grew in tumor during treatment.

This CDR3 region has 17 residues. Germline V CDR1 and CDR2: SGHDT, YYEEEE. The ends were cut back, 0 bases at V and 0 bases at J, with 10 bases in the middle. As to this clone: Its antigen is as yet unknown.

The clonotype comes from a human donor with HPV-associated anogenital cancer. Sequencing was performed on tumor tissue, taken from a patient who underwent chemoradiotherapy. The chain carries TRBV5-6 and TRBJ2-6; no firm D call. The CDR3 spells CASSLEGLHSGANVLTF. The CDR3 coding sequence is TGTGCCAGCAGCTTGGAAGGGCTCCACTCTGGGGCCAACGTCCTGACTTTC.